This TCR beta chain is drawn from a study of T cells in Graves' hyperthyroidism and ophthalmopathy. The sample holds many counts of this clonotype. Its target is not known. Germline CDR1 SQVTM, CDR2 ANQGSEA. The CDR3 runs 15 residues. V was clipped by 4 bases and J by 4 bases; unmatched bases: 7. The CDR3 regions of TCR beta were amplified from RNA transcripts. HTBI primers were used for first-round RT-PCR of the TCR CDR3. MiXCR, applied by TCRdb to the multiplex PCR reads, yields one record per CDR3 protein. The sample gives roughly 300,000 distinct CDR3 sequences, about 25% of which show up once; approximately 30% is in the top ten. Overall study findings and caveats: Prediction of ophthalmopathy progression came a median roughly 6.4 months pre-onset.

Sequencing was performed on blood. The V gene is TRBV29-1, the J gene TRBJ2-2, with 9 nucleotides matching TRBD1. This clonotype originated in a man in his forties with Graves' hyperthyroidism that later progressed to Graves' ophthalmopathy. The CDR3 nucleotides read TGCAGCGTTGGCCCCGCGACAGGGGGCACCGGGGAGCTGTTTTTT. Translated: CSVGPATGGTGELFF.